Below are 22 T cell receptor beta chains sequenced from a single sample in a study of response to subunit inactivated influenza vaccine. TCRdb used MiXCR to reprocess the RT-PCR reads, holding one entry per CDR3 protein. The data contain roughly 500,000 distinct CDR3 sequences, roughly 25% of them singletons. These data were also reused for a study on T cells expressing NK-cell markers. Per that study: UMIs were included in TCR beta cDNA generated by 5'RACE template switching.

This sample comprised CD4+ T cells sorted from PBMCs, obtained roughly 13 days after vaccination. The source is a man between 50 and 59 years old who received an inactivated influenza vaccine.

The rearrangement links TRBV6-2 or TRBV6-3 to TRBJ1-1; no clear D gene. The V gene lost 2 bases and the J gene lost 1 base, with 5 bases spanning the gap. The CDR3 spans 13 residues. From germline, CDR1 is MNHEY and CDR2 SVGEGT. CDR3 bases: TGTGCCAGCAGTTACGTTAAGAACACTGAAGCTTTCTTT. Translating gives CASSYVKNTEAFF.

V is TRBV28 and J is TRBJ2-7; the D gene is possibly TRBD1 (6 bases). Germline CDR1 reads MDHEN; CDR2 reads SYDVKM. The CDR3 totals 12 residues. Trimming removed 6 bases from V and 4 bases from J, with 10 bases in between. The CDR3 coding sequence is TGTGCCAGCAGAAAACAGGGTTACGAGCAGTACTTC. The encoded protein is CASRKQGYEQYF.

This rearrangement joins TRBV3-1 to TRBJ2-3, with TRBD2 identical over 11 bases. V dropped 4 bases and J dropped 3; count of bases not matched to a gene: 6. This CDR3 is built from 16 residues. Germline CDR1 LGHDT, CDR2 YNNKEL (reference sequence). CDR3 coding DNA: TGTGCCAGCAGCCTAATTAGCGGGAGGGCAACAGATACGCAGTATTTT. Translating gives CASSLISGRATDTQYF.

The chain links TRBV18 to TRBJ2-5, with a weak D call TRBD1 (6 bases). Trimming left V 4 bases short and J 0 bases short, with 9 bases between. The CDR3 totals 14 residues. CDR1 is KGHSH and CDR2 is LQKENI in the germline V gene. CDR3 in amino acids: CASSQQGYQETQYF. The CDR3 nucleotides read TGTGCCAGCTCACAACAGGGATACCAAGAGACCCAGTACTTC.

The CDR3 nucleotides are TGTGCCAGCAGTTCAAACCTCCAAAACATTCAGTACTTC. Amino acid sequence: CASSSNLQNIQYF. The chain is built from TRBV12-3 or TRBV12-4 and TRBJ2-4; D gene unclear. V shed 4 bases and J shed 5 bases, with 9 bases lying between them. CDR3 length: 13 residues.

Remarks on this clonotype: At one end the junction does not follow the germline gene, possibly because of a read error. The chain combines TRBV20-1 with TRBJ2-5; 13 bases line up with TRBD2. Germline CDR1 reads DFQATT; CDR2 reads SNEGSKA (reference sequence). The CDR3 runs to 17 residues. CDR3 in DNA: TGCTGTGCTAGAGCACCAGGGACTAGCGGGAACCAAGAGACCCAGTACTTC. It is translated as CCARAPGTSGNQETQYF.

This clonotype showed up just once. The chain combines TRBV7-9 with TRBJ2-3, with D hard to call. The CDR3 contains 15 residues. Trimming removed 5 bases from V and 1 base from J, with 13 bases in between. Germline loops: CDR1 SEHNR, CDR2 FQNEAQ (reference sequence). CDR3 sequence (DNA): TGTGCCAGCAGCGACGGGCAAGTGGGCACAGATACGCAGTATTTT. Residues: CASSDGQVGTDTQYF.

The chain has TRBV5-1 and TRBJ1-3; TRBD1 matches 7 bases. The J segment lost 2 bases and the V segment lost 3 bases, leaving 2 bases of the junction unmatched. Germline-derived CDR1 and CDR2 are SGHRS and YFSETQ. The CDR3 has 14 residues. The CDR3 bases are TGCGCCAGCAGCTCCGGACAGGCTGGAAACACCATATATTTT. Protein product: CASSSGQAGNTIYF.

The chain employs TRBV20-1 and TRBJ1-1; 9 positions agree with TRBD1. The germline CDR1 and CDR2 sequences are DFQATT and SNEGSKA (reference sequence). The V and J ends lost 8 bases and 0 bases, in that order; junction bases with no gene match: 10. The CDR3 is 15 residues long. The CDR3 DNA follows: TGCAGTTCAAGACAGGGGGTCCTTATGAACACTGAAGCTTTCTTT. It yields the protein CSSRQGVLMNTEAFF.

This clonotype came up a few times. V gene TRBV6-1 combines with J gene TRBJ2-7; TRBD2 agrees at 13 bases. Germline V gene lookup returns CDR1 MNHNS and CDR2 SASEGT. The CDR3 runs 16 residues. Trimming removed 5 bases from V and 0 bases from J; junction bases left unmatched: 4. DNA for the CDR3: TGTGCCAGCAGTCTAACTAGCGGGAGGGCCTCCTACGAGCAGTACTTC. Protein sequence: CASSLTSGRASYEQYF.

In this sample, this clonotype turned up once. The V gene is TRBV19, the J gene TRBJ2-2; TRBD1 aligns across 11 bases. CDR3 length: 17 amino acids. The ends lost 4 bases at V and 1 base at J; junction bases unmatched: 5. The germline V gene encodes CDR1 LNHDA and CDR2 SQIVND (reference sequence). CDR3 coding DNA: TGTGCCAGTAGTAAGAGGACAGGGGGCGAGAACACCGGGGAGCTGTTTTTT. It specifies CASSKRTGGENTGELFF.

This clonotype appeared a few times. This rearrangement joins TRBV6-2 or TRBV6-3 to TRBJ2-1, with D uncertain. Per germline, CDR1 MNHEY and CDR2 SVGEGT. CDR3 length: 12 residues. V lost 2 bases and J 15 bases, leaving 14 bases between the germline ends. Written as DNA, the CDR3 is TGTGCCAGCAGTTACCGGTCAGACATCGGGTTCTTC. Its protein is CASSYRSDIGFF.

This clonotype was observed many times. The chain employs TRBV28 and TRBJ2-7; 7 nucleotides line up with TRBD1. This CDR3 has 12 amino acids. Trimming took 6 bases from V and 3 from J; bases not matched to a gene: 2. CDR1 MDHEN and CDR2 SYDVKM come from the germline V gene. The CDR3 sequence: CASRRQGYEQYF. DNA of the CDR3: TGTGCCAGCAGGAGACAGGGCTACGAGCAGTACTTC.

This clonotype was seen repeatedly, ten times or more. This chain uses TRBV15 with TRBJ2-7; D may match TRBD1 or TRBD2 (5 bases each). The germline CDR1 and CDR2 sequences are LNHNV and YYDKDF (reference sequence). The ends were cut back, 6 bases at V and 7 bases at J, with 16 bases in the middle. The CDR3 runs to 13 residues. CDR3 sequence reads: CATRGTSYGEQYF. The CDR3 bases are TGTGCCACCAGAGGGACGTCCTACGGGGAGCAGTACTTC.

V and J are TRBV30 and TRBJ2-7; 11 positions agree with TRBD1. This CDR3 is 15 amino acids long. The germline gives CDR1 GTSNPN, CDR2 SVGIG (reference sequence). Losses at the gene ends were 1 base for V and 2 bases for J; bases not matched to a gene: 4. The CDR3 DNA follows: TGTGCCTGGAGTGAGCCGGGACAGGGGGCCTACGAGCAGTACTTC. Residues: CAWSEPGQGAYEQYF.

This clonotype was seen a handful of times. The chain has TRBV3-1 and TRBJ2-7; D might be TRBD2 (6 bases). The CDR3 extends over 16 amino acids. The germline V gene encodes CDR1 LGHDT and CDR2 YNNKEL (reference sequence). Deletions cut 3 bases from V and 1 base from J, with 16 bases between. As DNA, the CDR3 is TGTGCCAGCAGCCACCGCTCTGGGGGGAGGTCCTACGAGCAGTACTTC. Protein: CASSHRSGGRSYEQYF.

The chain is built from TRBV20-1 and TRBJ2-7; TRBD2 agrees at 7 bases. CDR3 length: 16 amino acids. V trimming: 0 bases; J trimming: 0 bases; junction bases outside the gene matches: 8. CDR1 is DFQATT, CDR2 SNEGSKA, per germline (reference sequence). Here the CDR3 reads CSARDLGGSSSYEQYF. In DNA form, the CDR3 reads TGCAGTGCTAGAGATCTGGGGGGGTCGAGCTCCTACGAGCAGTACTTC.

This chain joins TRBV4-2 and TRBJ2-7; D gene ambiguous. CDR3 length: 16 residues. The ends were cut back, 0 bases at V and 5 bases at J, with 17 bases in the middle. From germline, CDR1 is LGHNA and CDR2 YNFKEQ. The CDR3 here is CASSQDLARPANEQYF. DNA of the CDR3: TGTGCCAGCAGCCAAGATTTAGCCAGGCCGGCCAACGAGCAGTACTTC.

This clonotype occurred a few times. This rearrangement joins TRBV20-1 to TRBJ1-5; D is perhaps TRBD1 (5 bases). Germline V gene data show CDR1 as DFQATT and CDR2 as SNEGSKA (reference sequence). The CDR3 totals 13 residues. V shed 6 bases and J shed 4 bases, with 13 bases lying between them. CDR3 in DNA: TGCAGTGCGGCGCAGGGTTTTAATCAGCCCCAGCATTTT. Amino acid sequence: CSAAQGFNQPQHF.

This clonotype was recorded many times. The V gene is TRBV7-9, the J gene TRBJ1-2; D uncertain. Germline CDR1 and CDR2: SEHNR and FQNEAQ (reference sequence). CDR3 size: 15 residues. Trimming pared 1 base from V and 3 bases from J, leaving 12 bases between. This CDR3 reads CASSLGLGIDYGYTF. CDR3 nucleotide sequence: TGTGCCAGCAGCTTAGGCCTGGGAATTGACTATGGCTACACCTTC.

The V call is TRBV20-1, the J call TRBJ2-1, with D possibly called TRBD1 or TRBD2 (5 bases each). The CDR3 spans 14 residues. CDR1 DFQATT and CDR2 SNEGSKA come from the germline V gene (reference sequence). Trimming shortened V by 6 bases and J by 7 bases, and 19 bases separated the two germline ends. Here the CDR3 reads CSAARGPMGNEQFF. CDR3 in DNA: TGCAGTGCCGCAAGGGGACCCATGGGGAATGAGCAGTTCTTC.

The rearrangement uses TRBV7-9 and TRBJ2-1, with 12 bases identical to TRBD2. The CDR3 has 14 residues. V lost 7 bases and J lost 8; bases outside the gene matches: 6. In germline, CDR1 is SEHNR, CDR2 FQNEAQ (reference sequence). In DNA form, the CDR3 reads TGTGCCAGCAACCTAGCGGGAGGGCCCGATGAGCAGTTCTTC. Encoded protein: CASNLAGGPDEQFF.